This T cell receptor beta chain was identified in a study of T cell repertoires in cytomegalovirus infection. Study results and limitations: Carriage of CMV together with the relevant HLA was identifiable through cumulative public TCR beta family frequency. Dominating the ex vivo response were TCR beta clonotypes that were CMV-specific and HLA-C-restricted.

TCRdb re-called the reads through MiXCR, storing one row per CDR3 protein. Among 830,000 or so distinct CDR3 sequences listed, 30% to 35% were seen once. Turning to this clonotype: Its antigen is not known.

This CDR3 contains 17 residues. Germline CDR1 and CDR2: SGHVS and FNYEAQ. V lost 2 bases, J lost 2 bases, and 19 bases lay in between. The chain is built from TRBV7-6 and TRBJ2-7, with D maybe TRBD2 (6 bases). The sequence derives from a human donor in good health (CMV status not recorded). Some clones in this sample may be carry-over from other donors' samples. This specimen was cultured CD8+ T cells from PBMCs, taken from culture after CMV antigen stimulation. The CDR3 loop reads CASSLRAGSYIPYEQYF. The CDR3 DNA reads TGTGCCAGCAGCTTAAGGGCGGGGAGCTACATTCCCTACGAGCAGTACTTC.